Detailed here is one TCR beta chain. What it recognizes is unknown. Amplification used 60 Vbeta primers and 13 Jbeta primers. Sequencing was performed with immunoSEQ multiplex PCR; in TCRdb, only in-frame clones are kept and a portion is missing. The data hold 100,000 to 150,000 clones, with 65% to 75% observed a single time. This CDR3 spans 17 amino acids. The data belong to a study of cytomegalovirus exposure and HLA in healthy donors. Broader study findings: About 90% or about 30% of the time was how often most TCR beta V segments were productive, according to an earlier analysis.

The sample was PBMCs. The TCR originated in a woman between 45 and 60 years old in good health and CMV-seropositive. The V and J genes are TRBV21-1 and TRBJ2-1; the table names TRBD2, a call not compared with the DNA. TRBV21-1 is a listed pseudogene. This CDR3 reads CASSNLERLKTRSEQFF. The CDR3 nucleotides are TGTGCCAGCAGCAACCTAGAACGACTCAAGACTAGGAGTGAGCAGTTCTTC.